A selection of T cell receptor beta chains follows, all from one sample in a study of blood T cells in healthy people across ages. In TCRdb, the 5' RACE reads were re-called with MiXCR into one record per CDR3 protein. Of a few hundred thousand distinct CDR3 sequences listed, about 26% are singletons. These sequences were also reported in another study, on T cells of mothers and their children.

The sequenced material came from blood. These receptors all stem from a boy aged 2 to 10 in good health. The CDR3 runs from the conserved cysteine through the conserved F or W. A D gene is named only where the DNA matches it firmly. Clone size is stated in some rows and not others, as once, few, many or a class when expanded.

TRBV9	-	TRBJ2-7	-	CASSDPGRYEQYF	TGTGCCAGCAGCGATCCGGGACGATACGAGCAGTACTTC
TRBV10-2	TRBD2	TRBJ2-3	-	CASSARTSVADTQYF	TGCGCCAGCAGTGCCAGGACTAGCGTGGCAGATACGCAGTATTTT
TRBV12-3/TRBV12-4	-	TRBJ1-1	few	CASTRQSSEAFF	TGTGCCAGCACTCGACAGTCGTCTGAAGCTTTCTTT
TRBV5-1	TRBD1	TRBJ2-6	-	CASSSRQGAGAGANVLTF	TGCGCCAGCAGCTCCAGACAGGGGGCGGGAGCTGGGGCCAACGTCCTGACTTTC
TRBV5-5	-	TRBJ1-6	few	CASSLRGAGPNSPLHF	TGTGCCAGCAGCTTGAGAGGGGCGGGCCCTAATTCACCCCTCCACTTT
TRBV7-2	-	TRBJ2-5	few	CASSRRMGEQYF	TGTGCCAGCAGCCGACGTATGGGGGAGCAGTACTTC
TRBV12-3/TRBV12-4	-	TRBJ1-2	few	CASSLPGLTNYGYTF	TGTGCCAGCAGCCTCCCTGGATTAACTAACTATGGCTACACCTTC
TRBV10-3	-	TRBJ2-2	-	CAISDAGRGSTGELFF	TGTGCCATCAGTGATGCGGGCAGGGGCAGCACCGGGGAGCTGTTTTTT
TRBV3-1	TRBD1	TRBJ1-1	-	CASSGRDRNTEAFF	TGTGCCAGCAGCGGAAGGGACAGGAACACTGAAGCTTTCTTT
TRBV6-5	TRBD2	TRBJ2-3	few	CASSYSIHPGPGLPTDTQYF	TGTGCCAGCAGTTACTCGATTCACCCAGGCCCGGGACTACCCACAGATACGCAGTATTTT
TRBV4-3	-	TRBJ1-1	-	CASSLTERNTEAFF	TGCGCCAGCAGCCTGACAGAAAGGAACACTGAAGCTTTCTTT
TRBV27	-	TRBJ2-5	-	CASSLSPRWETQYF	TGTGCCAGCAGTTTATCCCCTAGATGGGAGACCCAGTACTTC
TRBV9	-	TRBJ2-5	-	CASSVALRGEEQYF	TGTGCCAGCAGCGTAGCTTTGAGAGGGGAAGAGCAGTACTTC
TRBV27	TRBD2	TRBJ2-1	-	CASRRDYHQGNEQFF	TGTGCCAGCAGAAGGGACTATCACCAAGGCAATGAGCAGTTCTTC
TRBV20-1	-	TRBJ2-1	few	CSVGIWDIHSNEQFF	TGCAGTGTGGGTATTTGGGACATCCATTCCAATGAGCAGTTCTTC
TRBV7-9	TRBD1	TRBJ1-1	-	CASSSIQGAEAFF	TGTGCCAGCAGCTCCATACAGGGGGCTGAAGCTTTCTTT
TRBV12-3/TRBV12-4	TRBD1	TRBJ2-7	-	CASGPGQGAYEQYF	TGTGCCAGCGGCCCGGGACAGGGGGCCTACGAGCAGTACTTC
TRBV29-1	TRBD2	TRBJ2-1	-	CSAGTSGRRANEQFF	TGCAGCGCAGGGACTAGCGGGAGGCGGGCCAATGAGCAGTTCTTC
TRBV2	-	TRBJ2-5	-	CASSELRVFEETQYF	TGTGCCAGCAGTGAACTCAGGGTGTTCGAAGAGACCCAGTACTTC
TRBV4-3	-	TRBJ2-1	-	CASSLGQAGLNEQFF	TGCGCCAGCAGCCTAGGGCAAGCGGGCCTCAATGAGCAGTTCTTC
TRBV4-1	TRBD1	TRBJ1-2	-	CASSQVPGQGAGGYTF	TGCGCCAGCAGCCAAGTCCCGGGACAGGGGGCGGGGGGCTACACCTTC